This TCR beta chain was recovered during a study of human T cells and chemical hapten exposure (dated by TCRdb to 2020 to 2023). A note on the overall study: For sensitization, 2% DPC in acetone was applied to a roughly 2 cm by roughly 2 cm area of upper inner arm skin. Patients additionally received weekly therapeutic DPC doses to the scalp throughout the approximately 25-week study period. Patch testing was performed on the upper back with Finn chambers containing 0.01% DPC, and the patch tests were scored after 6 days according to International Contact Dermatitis Research Group standards. The patient cohort, mostly female, included alopecia areata with under or over 50% scalp involvement, alopecia totalis and alopecia universalis. Libraries were pooled for sequencing, and per-sample TCR yields varied mainly because of small differences in library volumes within the pool. In alopecia patients, the study followed how the peripheral blood TCR repertoire changed in vivo over primary and secondary sensitization to diphenylcyclopropenone (DPC), a hapten. Blood was sampled from patients pre-sensitization (week 0) and at 2, 6 and about 24 weeks after DPC sensitization. Some 29 alopecia patients provided blood for TCR sequencing at one to four time points (pre-sensitization, 2, 6 and 24 weeks).

The protocol used for the library was RACE. This sample was sequenced with a NextSeq 500. Library preparation attached unique molecular identifiers to individual cDNA molecules for quantitative, reproducible TCR counting. Both TCR alpha and TCR beta chains were sequenced from each blood RNA sample. The source study handled its data this way. Samples had a median of roughly 99,000 TCRs, with a range from 23,224 to 690,600. V, J and CDR3 annotation of the TCR reads was performed with the Decombinator software suite. Every sample was subsampled to the same number of TCRs (28,000) for the PS versus PT1 abundance plots. Expanded TCRs were defined as absent before sensitization and observed at least eight times at the 2-week time point. In TCRdb, the public reads were trimmed at Q25 with fastp and aligned with MiXCR, with productive beta chains retained. Under each unique CDR3 protein, matching rows form one entry showing the most common genes and DNA. Clone size and V and J calls follow TCRdb, not the original study. This sample comprises roughly 150,000 distinct CDR3 sequences, 25% to 30% of them detected only once. The leading ten clones occupy about 2% of the sample.

This clonotype was observed a handful of times. Its antigen is unknown. The input lacks base qualities; no much larger clone sits a single base away. Results the study describes overall, beyond this receptor: DPC sensitization did not change how many TCRs were above 1 in 1000 frequency, and no evidence was found of alterations in global repertoire structure. The number of PT1 expanded TCRs positively correlated with patch test score, significant at thresholds 8, 16 and 32 but not 4. Expanded TCRs formed significantly more large CDR3 similarity clusters than pre-sensitization or healthy control sets, consistent with antigen-driven responses. Because every patient had alopecia, a presumed autoimmune disease, the patients' immune response might differ from that of healthy individuals. Repeated subsampling changed both the strength of the expansion versus patch-test correlation and the threshold at which the correlation became significant.

The meaning of the sample's time point label: patch test 3, about 24 weeks after DPC sensitization. This specimen's treatment or condition label, interpreted: therapeutic diphenylcyclopropenone sensitization with weekly scalp DPC. At each patch-test visit, blood was drawn before the patch test was applied. Patients were considered eligible if aged 18 to 70, diagnosed with alopecia and deemed suitable for DPC therapy, and patients were excluded if pregnant. Total RNA was extracted from unfractionated whole blood that had been collected in Tempus Blood RNA tubes. The germline V gene yields MGHRA for CDR1 and YSYEKL for CDR2. Trimming accounts for 2 bases at V and 4 bases at J, while the number of junction bases matched to no gene is 5. The cysteine opens and the phenylalanine closes a CDR3 of 15 amino acids. The read is trimmed to its CDR3 DNA, 45 bases read in frame from base 1.

The source was whole blood, collected in connection with sensitization to the hapten diphenylcyclopropenone (DPC). This TCR derives from a woman aged 18-29 years with alopecia areata. Some clones in this sample may be carry-over from other donors' samples. The V and J genes are TRBV4-1 and TRBJ2-3, with TRBD2 matching 8 junction bases. DNA sequence: TGCGCCAGCAGCCAACCGGGACTAGGTGCAGATACGCAGTATTTT. Translated, this gives CASSQPGLGADTQYF.